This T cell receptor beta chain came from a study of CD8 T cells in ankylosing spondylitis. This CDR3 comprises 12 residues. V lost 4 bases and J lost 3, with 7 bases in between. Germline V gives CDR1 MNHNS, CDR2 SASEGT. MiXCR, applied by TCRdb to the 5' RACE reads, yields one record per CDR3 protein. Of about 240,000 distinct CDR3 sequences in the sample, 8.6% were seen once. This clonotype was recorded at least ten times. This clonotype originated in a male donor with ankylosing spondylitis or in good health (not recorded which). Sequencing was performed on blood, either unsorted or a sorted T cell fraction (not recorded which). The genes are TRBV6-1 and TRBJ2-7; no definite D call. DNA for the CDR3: TGTGCCAGCAGTGTGACCTTCTACGAGCAGTACTTC. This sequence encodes CASSVTFYEQYF.